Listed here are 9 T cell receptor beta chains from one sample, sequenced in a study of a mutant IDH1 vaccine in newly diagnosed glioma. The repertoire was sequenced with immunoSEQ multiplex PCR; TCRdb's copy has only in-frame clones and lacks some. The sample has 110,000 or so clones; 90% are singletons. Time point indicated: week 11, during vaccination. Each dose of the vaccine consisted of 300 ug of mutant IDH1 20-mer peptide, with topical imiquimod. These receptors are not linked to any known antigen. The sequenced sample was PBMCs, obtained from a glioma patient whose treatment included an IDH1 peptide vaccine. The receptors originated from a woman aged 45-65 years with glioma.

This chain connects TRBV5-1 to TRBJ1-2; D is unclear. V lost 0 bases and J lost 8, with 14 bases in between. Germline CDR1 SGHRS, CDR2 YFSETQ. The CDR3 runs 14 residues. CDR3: CASSLVFGVDGYTF. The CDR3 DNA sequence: TGCGCCAGCAGCTTGGTATTCGGGGTTGACGGCTACACCTTC.

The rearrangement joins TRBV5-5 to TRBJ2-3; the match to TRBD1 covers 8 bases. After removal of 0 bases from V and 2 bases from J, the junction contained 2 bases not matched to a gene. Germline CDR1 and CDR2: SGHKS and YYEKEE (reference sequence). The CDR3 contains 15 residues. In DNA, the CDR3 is TGTGCCAGCAGCTTGGGGACAGGGTACACAGATACGCAGTATTTT. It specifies CASSLGTGYTDTQYF.

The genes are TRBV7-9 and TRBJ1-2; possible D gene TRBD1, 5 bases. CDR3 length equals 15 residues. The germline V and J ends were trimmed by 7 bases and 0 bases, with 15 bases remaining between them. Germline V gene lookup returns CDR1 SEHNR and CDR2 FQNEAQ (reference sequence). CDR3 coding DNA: TGTGCCAGCACCCCCCGGGGCGGCTCTAACTATGGCTACACCTTC. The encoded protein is CASTPRGGSNYGYTF. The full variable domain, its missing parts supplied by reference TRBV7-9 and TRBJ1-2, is DTGVSQNPRHKITKRGQNVTFRCDPISEHNRLYWYRQTLGQGPEFLTYFQNEAQLEKSRLLSDRFSAERPKGSFSTLEIQRTEQGDSAMYLCASTPRGGSNYGYTFGSGTRLTVV.

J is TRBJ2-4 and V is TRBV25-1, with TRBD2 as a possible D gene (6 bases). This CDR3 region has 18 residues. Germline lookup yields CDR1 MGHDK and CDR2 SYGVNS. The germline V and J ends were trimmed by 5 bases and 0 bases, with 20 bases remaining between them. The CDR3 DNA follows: TGTGCCAGCAGTTCATTAGGGAGGCTAGTTAGAGCCAAAAACATTCAGTACTTC. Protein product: CASSSLGRLVRAKNIQYF. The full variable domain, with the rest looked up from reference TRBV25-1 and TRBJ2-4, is EADIYQTPRYLVIGTGKKITLECSQTMGHDKMYWYQQDPGMELHLIHYSYGVNSTEKGDLSSESTVSRIRTEHFPLTLESARPSHTSQYLCASSSLGRLVRAKNIQYFGAGTRLSVL.

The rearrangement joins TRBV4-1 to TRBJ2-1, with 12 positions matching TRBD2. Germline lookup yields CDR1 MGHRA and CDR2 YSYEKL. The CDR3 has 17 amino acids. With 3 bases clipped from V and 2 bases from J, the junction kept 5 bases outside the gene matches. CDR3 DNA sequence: TGCGCCAGCAGCCAGGGCCGGACTAGCGGGGCCTACAATGAGCAGTTCTTC. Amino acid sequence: CASSQGRTSGAYNEQFF.

CDR3 DNA: TGTGCCACCAGCCCAGGTGGGGGGAAGAACACTGAAGCTTTCTTT. Its protein product is CATSPGGGKNTEAFF. J is TRBJ1-1 and V is TRBV15; D may be TRBD1 (5 bases). The CDR3 has 15 residues. Germline loops: CDR1 LNHNV, CDR2 YYDKDF (reference sequence). The V gene lost 5 bases and the J gene lost 1 base, with 14 bases spanning the gap.

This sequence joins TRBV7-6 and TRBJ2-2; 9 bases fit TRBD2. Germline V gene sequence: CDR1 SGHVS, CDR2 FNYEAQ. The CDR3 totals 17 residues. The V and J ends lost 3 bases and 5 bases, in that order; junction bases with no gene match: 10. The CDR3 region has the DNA TGTGCCAGCAGCTTGATCCTTCGGACTAGCGTTACCGGGGAGCTGTTTTTT. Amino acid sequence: CASSLILRTSVTGELFF.

CDR3 bases: TGTGCCAGCAGTTTAACGAACAGGGTGAACACTGAAGCTTTCTTT. Translation gives CASSLTNRVNTEAFF. This chain joins TRBV27 and TRBJ1-1; possible D gene TRBD1, 6 bases. The CDR3 is 15 amino acids. The germline V gene encodes CDR1 MNHEY and CDR2 SMNVEV (reference sequence). Trimming removed 2 bases at V and 0 bases at J, with 10 bases between.

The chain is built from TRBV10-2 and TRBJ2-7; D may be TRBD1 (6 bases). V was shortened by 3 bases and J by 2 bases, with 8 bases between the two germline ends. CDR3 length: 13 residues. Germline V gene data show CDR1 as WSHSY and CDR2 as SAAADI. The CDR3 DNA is TGCGCCAGCAGTGAAGGACAGACCTACGAGCAGTACTTC. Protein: CASSEGQTYEQYF.